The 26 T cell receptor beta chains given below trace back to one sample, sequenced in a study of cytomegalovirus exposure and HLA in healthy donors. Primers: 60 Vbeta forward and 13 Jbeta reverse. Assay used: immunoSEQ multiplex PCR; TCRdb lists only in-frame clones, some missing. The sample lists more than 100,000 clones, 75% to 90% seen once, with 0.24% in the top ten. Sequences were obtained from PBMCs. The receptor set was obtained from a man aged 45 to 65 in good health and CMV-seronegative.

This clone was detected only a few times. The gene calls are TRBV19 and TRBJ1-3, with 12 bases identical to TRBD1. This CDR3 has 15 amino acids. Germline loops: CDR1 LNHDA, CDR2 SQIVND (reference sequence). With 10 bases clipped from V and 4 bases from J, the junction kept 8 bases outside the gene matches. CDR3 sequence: CATRDRGRSGNTIYF. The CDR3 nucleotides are TGTGCCACCCGGGACAGGGGGCGCTCGGGAAACACCATATATTTT.

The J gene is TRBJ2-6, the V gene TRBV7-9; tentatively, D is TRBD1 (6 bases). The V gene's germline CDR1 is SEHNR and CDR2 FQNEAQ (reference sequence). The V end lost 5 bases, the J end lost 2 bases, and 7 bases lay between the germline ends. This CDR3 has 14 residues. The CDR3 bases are TGTGCCAGCAGCCACAGGGCTGGGGCCAACGTCCTGACTTTC. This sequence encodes CASSHRAGANVLTF.

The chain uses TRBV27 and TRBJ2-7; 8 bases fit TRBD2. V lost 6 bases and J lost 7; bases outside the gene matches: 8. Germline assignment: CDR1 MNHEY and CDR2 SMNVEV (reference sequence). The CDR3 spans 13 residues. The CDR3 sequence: CASRLQGGREQYF. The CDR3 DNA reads TGTGCCAGCAGACTACAGGGCGGGAGGGAGCAGTACTTC.

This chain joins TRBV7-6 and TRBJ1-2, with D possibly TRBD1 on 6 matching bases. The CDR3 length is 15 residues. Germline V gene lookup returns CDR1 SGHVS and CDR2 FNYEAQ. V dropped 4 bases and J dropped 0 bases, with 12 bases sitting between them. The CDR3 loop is CASSSQTGTNYGYTF. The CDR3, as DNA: TGTGCCAGCAGCTCGCAAACAGGGACTAACTATGGCTACACCTTC.

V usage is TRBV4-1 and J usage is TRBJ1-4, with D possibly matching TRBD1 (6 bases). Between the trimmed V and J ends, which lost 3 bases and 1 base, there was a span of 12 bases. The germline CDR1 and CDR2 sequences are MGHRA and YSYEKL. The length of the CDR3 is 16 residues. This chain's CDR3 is CASSQISRGTNEKLFF. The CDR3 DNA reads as TGCGCCAGCAGCCAGATATCCAGGGGAACTAATGAAAAACTGTTTTTT.

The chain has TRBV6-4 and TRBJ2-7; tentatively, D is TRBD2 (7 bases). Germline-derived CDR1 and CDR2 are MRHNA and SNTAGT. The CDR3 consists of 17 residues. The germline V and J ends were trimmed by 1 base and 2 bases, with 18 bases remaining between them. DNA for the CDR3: TGTGCCAGCAGTGACTACACCAGGGGAGGGCTTACCTACGAGCAGTACTTC. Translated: CASSDYTRGGLTYEQYF.

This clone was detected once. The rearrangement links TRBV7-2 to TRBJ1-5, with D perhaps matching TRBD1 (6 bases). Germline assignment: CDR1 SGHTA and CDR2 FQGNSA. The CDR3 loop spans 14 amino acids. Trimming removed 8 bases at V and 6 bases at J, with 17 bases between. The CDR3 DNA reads TGTGCCAGCGCCCCGGGGGGGGCAGGTCAGCCCCAGCATTTT. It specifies CASAPGGAGQPQHF.

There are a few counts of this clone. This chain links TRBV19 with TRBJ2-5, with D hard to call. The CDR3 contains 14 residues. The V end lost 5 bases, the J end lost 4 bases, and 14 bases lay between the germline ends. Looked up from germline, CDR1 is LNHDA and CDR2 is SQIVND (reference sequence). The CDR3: CASSETGRSETQYF. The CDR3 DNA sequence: TGTGCCAGTAGTGAGACTGGAAGATCAGAGACCCAGTACTTC.

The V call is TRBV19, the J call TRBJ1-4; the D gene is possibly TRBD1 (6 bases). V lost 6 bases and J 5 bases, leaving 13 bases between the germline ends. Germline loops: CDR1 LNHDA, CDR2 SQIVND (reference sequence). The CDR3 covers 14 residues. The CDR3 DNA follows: TGTGCCAGTAGCTGGACAGTCGAGAATGAAAAACTGTTTTTT. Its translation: CASSWTVENEKLFF.

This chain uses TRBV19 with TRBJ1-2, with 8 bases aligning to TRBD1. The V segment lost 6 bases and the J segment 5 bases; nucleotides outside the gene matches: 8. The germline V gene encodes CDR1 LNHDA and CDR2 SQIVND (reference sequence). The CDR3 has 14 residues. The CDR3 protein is CASRPTGEGYGYTF. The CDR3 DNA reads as TGTGCCAGTAGGCCGACAGGGGAGGGATATGGCTACACCTTC.

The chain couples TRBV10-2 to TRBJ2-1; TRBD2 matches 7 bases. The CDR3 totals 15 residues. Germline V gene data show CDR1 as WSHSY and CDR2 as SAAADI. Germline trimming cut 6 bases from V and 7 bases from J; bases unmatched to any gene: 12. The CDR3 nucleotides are TGCGCCAGCAGGGGTGGGAGGGATAAGCTGAATGAGCAGTTCTTC. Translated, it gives CASRGGRDKLNEQFF.

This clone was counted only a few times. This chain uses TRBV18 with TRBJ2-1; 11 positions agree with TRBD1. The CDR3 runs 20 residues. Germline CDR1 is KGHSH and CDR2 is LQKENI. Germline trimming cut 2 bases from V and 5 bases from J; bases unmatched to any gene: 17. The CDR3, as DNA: TGTGCCAGCTCACCATCTATATGGACCGCGGGGACAGGGGGGGACAATGAGCAGTTCTTC. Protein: CASSPSIWTAGTGGDNEQFF. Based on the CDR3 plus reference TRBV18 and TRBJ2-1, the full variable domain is NAGVMQNPRHLVRRRGQEARLRCSPMKGHSHVYWYRQLPEEGLKFMVYLQKENIIDESGMPKERFSAEFPKEGPSILRIQQVVRGDSAAYFCASSPSIWTAGTGGDNEQFFGPGTRLTVL.

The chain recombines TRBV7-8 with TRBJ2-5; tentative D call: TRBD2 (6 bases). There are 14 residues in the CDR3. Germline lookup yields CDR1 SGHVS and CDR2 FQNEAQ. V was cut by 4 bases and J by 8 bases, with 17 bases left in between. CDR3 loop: CASSSGRGPITQYF. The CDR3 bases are TGTGCCAGCAGCTCTGGGCGGGGCCCGATTACCCAGTACTTC.

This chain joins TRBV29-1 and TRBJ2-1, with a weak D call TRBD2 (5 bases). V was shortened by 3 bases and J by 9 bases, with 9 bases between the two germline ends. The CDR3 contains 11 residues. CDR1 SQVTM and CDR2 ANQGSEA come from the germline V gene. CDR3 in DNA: TGCAGCGTTGAGGACTTCGGTGAGCAGTTCTTC. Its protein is CSVEDFGEQFF.

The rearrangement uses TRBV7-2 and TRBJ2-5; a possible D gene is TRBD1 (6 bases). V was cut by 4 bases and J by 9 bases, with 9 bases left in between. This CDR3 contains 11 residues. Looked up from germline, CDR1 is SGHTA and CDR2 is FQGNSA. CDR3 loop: CASSSGTPQYF. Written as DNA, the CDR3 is TGTGCCAGCAGCTCCGGGACACCCCAGTACTTC. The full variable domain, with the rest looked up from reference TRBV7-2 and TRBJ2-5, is GAGVSQSPSNKVTEKGKDVELRCDPISGHTALYWYRQSLGQGLEFLIYFQGNSAPDKSGLPSDRFSAERTGGSVSTLTIQRTQQEDSAVYLCASSSGTPQYFGPGTRLLVL.

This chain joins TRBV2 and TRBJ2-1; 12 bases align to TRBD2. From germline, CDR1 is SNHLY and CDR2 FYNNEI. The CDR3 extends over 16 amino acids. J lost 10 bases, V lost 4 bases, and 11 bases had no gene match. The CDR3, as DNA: TGTGCCAGCAGTGGGGGACTAGCGGGTCCGCGGGTGGAGCAGTTCTTC. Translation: CASSGGLAGPRVEQFF. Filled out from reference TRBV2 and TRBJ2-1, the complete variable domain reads EPEVTQTPSHQVTQMGQEVILRCVPISNHLYFYWYRQILGQKVEFLVSFYNNEISEKSEIFDDQFSVERPDGSNFTLKIRSTKLEDSAMYFCASSGGLAGPRVEQFFGPGTRLTVL.

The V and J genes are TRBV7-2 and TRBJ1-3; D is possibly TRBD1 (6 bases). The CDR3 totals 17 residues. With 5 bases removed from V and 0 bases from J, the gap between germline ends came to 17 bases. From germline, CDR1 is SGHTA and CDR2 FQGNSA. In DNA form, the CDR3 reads TGTGCCAGCAGCCCACGGGGGGGCGCGGGCTCTGGAAACACCATATATTTT. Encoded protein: CASSPRGGAGSGNTIYF.

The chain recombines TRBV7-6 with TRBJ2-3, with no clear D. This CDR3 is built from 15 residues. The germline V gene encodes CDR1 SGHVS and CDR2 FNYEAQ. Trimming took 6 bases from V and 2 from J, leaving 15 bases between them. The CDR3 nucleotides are TGTGCCAGCAGTTCGACTCTTACGTCCACAGATACGCAGTATTTT. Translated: CASSSTLTSTDTQYF.

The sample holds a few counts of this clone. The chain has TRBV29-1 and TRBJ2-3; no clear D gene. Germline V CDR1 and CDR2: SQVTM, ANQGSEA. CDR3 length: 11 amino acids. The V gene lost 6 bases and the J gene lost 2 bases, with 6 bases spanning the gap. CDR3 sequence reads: CSVTLTDTQYF. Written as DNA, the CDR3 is TGCAGCGTCACTCTCACAGATACGCAGTATTTT.

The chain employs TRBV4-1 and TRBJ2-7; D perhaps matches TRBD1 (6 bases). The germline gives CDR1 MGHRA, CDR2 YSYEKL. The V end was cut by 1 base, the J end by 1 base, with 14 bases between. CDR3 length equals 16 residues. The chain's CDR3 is CASSQASQGLSYEQYF. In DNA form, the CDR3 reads TGCGCCAGCAGCCAAGCTAGCCAGGGGTTGTCCTACGAGCAGTACTTC.

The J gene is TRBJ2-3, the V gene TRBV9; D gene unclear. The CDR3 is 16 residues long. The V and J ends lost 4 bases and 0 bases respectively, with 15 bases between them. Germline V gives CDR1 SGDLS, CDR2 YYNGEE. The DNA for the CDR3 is TGTGCCAGCAGCTCCTATCATACCCGGAGCACAGATACGCAGTATTTT. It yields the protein CASSSYHTRSTDTQYF.

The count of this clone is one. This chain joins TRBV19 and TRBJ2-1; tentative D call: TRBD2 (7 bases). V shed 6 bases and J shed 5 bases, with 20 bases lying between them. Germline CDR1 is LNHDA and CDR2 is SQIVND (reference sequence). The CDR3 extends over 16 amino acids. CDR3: CASSREGEGGHNEQFF. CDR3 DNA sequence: TGTGCCAGTAGCCGAGAGGGGGAGGGCGGGCACAATGAGCAGTTCTTC.

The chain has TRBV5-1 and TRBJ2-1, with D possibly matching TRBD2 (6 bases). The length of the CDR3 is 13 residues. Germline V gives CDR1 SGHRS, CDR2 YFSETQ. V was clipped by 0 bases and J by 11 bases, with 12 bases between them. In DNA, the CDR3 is TGCGCCAGCAGCTTGGAACCCACTAGCAAGCAGTTCTTC. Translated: CASSLEPTSKQFF.

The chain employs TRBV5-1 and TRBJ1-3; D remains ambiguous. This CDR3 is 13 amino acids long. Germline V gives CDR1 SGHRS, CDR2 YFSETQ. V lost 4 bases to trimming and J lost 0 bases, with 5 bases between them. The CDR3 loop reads CASSLSSGNTIYF. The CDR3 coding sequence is TGCGCCAGCAGCCTGAGCTCTGGAAACACCATATATTTT. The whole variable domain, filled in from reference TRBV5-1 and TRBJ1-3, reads KAGVTQTPRYLIKTRGQQVTLSCSPISGHRSVSWYQQTPGQGLQFLFEYFSETQRNKGNFPGRFSGRQFSNSRSEMNVSTLELGDSALYLCASSLSSGNTIYFGEGSWLTVV.

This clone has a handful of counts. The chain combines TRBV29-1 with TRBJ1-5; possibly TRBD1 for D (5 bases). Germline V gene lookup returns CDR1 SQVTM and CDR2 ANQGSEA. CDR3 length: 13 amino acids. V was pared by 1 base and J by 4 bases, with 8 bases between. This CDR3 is CSVEGGANQPQHF. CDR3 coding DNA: TGCAGCGTTGAAGGGGGCGCAAATCAGCCCCAGCATTTT.

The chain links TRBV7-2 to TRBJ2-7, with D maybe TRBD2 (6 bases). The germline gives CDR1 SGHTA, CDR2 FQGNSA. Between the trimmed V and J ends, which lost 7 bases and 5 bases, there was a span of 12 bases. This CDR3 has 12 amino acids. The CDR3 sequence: CASNHPGDEQYF. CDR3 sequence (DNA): TGTGCCAGCAACCATCCGGGGGACGAGCAGTACTTC.